This T cell receptor beta chain derives from a study of response to subunit inactivated influenza vaccine. One entry per CDR3 protein results from TCRdb running MiXCR on the RT-PCR reads. The table shows 450,000 to 600,000 distinct CDR3 sequences, with about 17% occurring only once. The CDR3 runs 15 residues. Germline-derived CDR1 and CDR2 are SGHAT and FQNNGV. Trimming took off 5 bases at V and 0 bases at J, with 11 bases between the two ends. Broader study findings: Only a handful of new T cells, the authors suggested, are recruited with each seasonal influenza vaccination.

This clonotype turned up a few times. Its antigen is not known. The chain combines TRBV11-2 with TRBJ1-5, with D possibly being TRBD1 (5 bases). The receptor was isolated from a man aged 50-75 years who received an inactivated influenza vaccine. Sample: CD4+ T cells sorted from PBMCs, taken approximately 25 months after vaccination. The CDR3 loop is CASSPGGNSNQPQHF. CDR3 DNA sequence: TGTGCCAGCAGCCCCGGGGGTAATAGCAATCAGCCCCAGCATTTT.